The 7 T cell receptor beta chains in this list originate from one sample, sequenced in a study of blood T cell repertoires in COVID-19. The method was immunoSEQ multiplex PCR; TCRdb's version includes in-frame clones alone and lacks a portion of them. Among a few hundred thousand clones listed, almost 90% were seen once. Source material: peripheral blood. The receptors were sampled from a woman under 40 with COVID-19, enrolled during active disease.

The DNA of the CDR3 is TGTGCCAGCAGTTGGACAGGGATGAAAGGCATTCAGTACTTC. The encoded protein is CASSWTGMKGIQYF. The V call is TRBV28, the J call TRBJ2-4; 8 bases are shared with TRBD1. The ends lost 4 bases at V and 9 bases at J; junction bases unmatched: 8. This CDR3 is 14 amino acids long. The germline gives CDR1 MDHEN, CDR2 SYDVKM.

CDR3: CASSLDRGEGETQYF. In DNA, the CDR3 is TGTGCCAGCAGCTTAGACAGGGGGGAAGGAGAGACCCAGTACTTC. The rearrangement uses TRBV6-5 and TRBJ2-5, with 9 bases fitting TRBD1. Germline V gene lookup returns CDR1 MNHEY and CDR2 SVGAGI. V shed 6 bases and J 4 bases; nucleotides not matched to a gene: 9. This CDR3 is 15 amino acids long.

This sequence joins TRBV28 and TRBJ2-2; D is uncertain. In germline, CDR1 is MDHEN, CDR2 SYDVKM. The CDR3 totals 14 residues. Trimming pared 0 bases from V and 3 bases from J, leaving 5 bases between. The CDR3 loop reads CASSLCVDTGELFF. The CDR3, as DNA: TGTGCCAGCAGTTTATGCGTTGACACCGGGGAGCTGTTTTTT.

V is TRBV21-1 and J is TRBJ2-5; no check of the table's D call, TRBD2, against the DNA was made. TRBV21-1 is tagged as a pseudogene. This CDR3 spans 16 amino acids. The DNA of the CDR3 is TGTGCCAGCAGCAAATATGAGCGGGAAGGGCAAGAGACCCAGTACTTC. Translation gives CASSKYEREGQETQYF.

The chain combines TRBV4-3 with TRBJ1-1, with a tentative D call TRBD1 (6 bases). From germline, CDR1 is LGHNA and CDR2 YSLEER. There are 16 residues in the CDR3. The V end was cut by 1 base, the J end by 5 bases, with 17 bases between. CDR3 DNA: TGCGCCAGCAGCCAAGGGGGACACTCCGTTGGGACTGAAGCTTTCTTT. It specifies CASSQGGHSVGTEAFF.

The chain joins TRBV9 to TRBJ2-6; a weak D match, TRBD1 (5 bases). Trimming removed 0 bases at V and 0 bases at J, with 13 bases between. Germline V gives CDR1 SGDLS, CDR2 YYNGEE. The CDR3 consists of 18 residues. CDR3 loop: CASSVEGVQRSGANVLTF. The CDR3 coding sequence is TGTGCCAGCAGCGTAGAAGGGGTACAGCGCTCTGGGGCCAACGTCCTGACTTTC.

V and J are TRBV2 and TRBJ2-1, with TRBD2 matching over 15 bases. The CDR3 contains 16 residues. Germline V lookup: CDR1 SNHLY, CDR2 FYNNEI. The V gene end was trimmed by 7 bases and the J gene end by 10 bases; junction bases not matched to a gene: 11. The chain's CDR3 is CASTEEGLAGGGEQFF. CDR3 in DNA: TGTGCCAGCACTGAGGAGGGACTAGCGGGAGGCGGGGAGCAGTTCTTC.